A few counts support the clone carrying this TCR beta chain. Its target is not known. The data stem from a study of blood T cells in healthy people across ages. Study-level information: Capturing about one barcoded beta molecule per two T cells was achieved by template switching.

Points from the study as a whole: Conclusively comparing naive with antigen-experienced cells was impossible with unsorted PBMCs.

Alongside a J-beta primer mix, a sample-barcoded 5' primer served in a second PCR lasting about 6 to 12 cycles. Each cDNA molecule carried a tag from a template-switch adaptor that contained 12 random nucleotides. TCRdb ran MiXCR on the 5' RACE reads and lists one entry per CDR3 protein. Found here are around 580,000 distinct CDR3 sequences, around 48% of them singletons; the top ten hold just under 25%. There are 14 residues in the CDR3. The germline V gene has CDR1 SGDLS and CDR2 YYNGEE. Trimming cost V 3 bases and J 1 base, with 9 bases left between them. The sequenced material came from blood. The rearrangement uses TRBV9 and TRBJ2-3, with D perhaps TRBD1 (6 bases). The receptor was derived from an elderly man in good health. CDR3 coding DNA: TGTGCCAGCAGCGCCCGGACAGGCACAGATACGCAGTATTTT. Translation: CASSARTGTDTQYF.